The clone carrying this T cell receptor beta chain has a handful of counts. The antigen is not known. Arm-PCR of CDR3 regions with iRepertoire HTBI primers generated TCR beta libraries. In the original analysis: Sample data revealed under 75 TRBV and more than 13 TRBJ segments. TCRdb re-called the multiplex PCR reads with MiXCR, one entry per CDR3 protein. It is TCRdb's table, rather than the study itself, that gives the V and J calls and clone size. The sample consists of about 350,000 distinct CDR3 sequences, 15% to 20% of them appearing once. The data originate from a study of regulatory T cells in long-lasting Graves disease. Study-wide results and caveats: With persistent disease, TRBV28, TRBJ1-2 and TRBJ2-5 were the favored segments.

The time point is: newly diagnosed GD, antithyroid drugs for less than 3 months. Scientists built the TCR library using RNA that was extracted from PBMCs. CDR1 is SQVTM and CDR2 is ANQGSEA in the germline V gene. V gave up 1 base and J gave up 7 bases, with 5 bases separating them. The CDR3 has 11 residues. Separately, the same data were catalogued under a study of T cells in Graves' hyperthyroidism and ophthalmopathy. From that report: Researchers report that a 13 V-J model separated ophthalmopathy from stable hyperthyroidism.

The starting material was peripheral blood mononuclear cells (PBMCs), obtained at new diagnosis, from a patient treated with antithyroid drugs. The rearrangement links TRBV29-1 to TRBJ2-1, with D hard to call. The receptor was derived from a woman aged 18 to 35 with Graves disease. In DNA, the CDR3 is TGCAGCGTTGAAGGAGCGAATGAGCAGTTCTTC. Translated, it gives CSVEGANEQFF.